The present T cell receptor beta chain was sequenced within a study of CD8 T cells in ankylosing spondylitis. Study results and caveats: A TCR beta motif made of 7 to 9 highly homologous variants seemed typical of ankylosing spondylitis blood.

Concerning this clonotype itself: Its antigen is currently unknown.

The CDR3 runs to 17 residues. Trimming cost V 0 bases and J 5 bases; bases outside gene matches: 9. Germline assignment: CDR1 LGHDT and CDR2 YNNKEL (reference sequence). TCRdb passed the 5' RACE reads through MiXCR, listing each CDR3 protein once. The sample has about 360,000 distinct CDR3 sequences; 20% to 25% are singletons. The source is a male donor with ankylosing spondylitis or in good health (not recorded which). Material: blood, either unsorted or a sorted T cell fraction (not recorded which). The genes are TRBV3-1 and TRBJ2-5, with 10 bases lining up with TRBD2. The CDR3 nucleotides are TGTGCCAGCAGCCAAGATTTTAGCGGGGGGCCAGGGGAGACCCAGTACTTC. Protein product: CASSQDFSGGPGETQYF.